Shown below are 21 T cell receptor beta chains from a single sample sequenced in a study of T cells after yellow fever vaccination. TCRdb used MiXCR to reprocess the 5' RACE reads, holding one entry per CDR3 protein. The table records over 200,000 distinct CDR3 sequences, 6.5% to 7.5% of them present only once. The sample in question was CD4+ T cells sorted from PBMCs, obtained on the day of the yellow fever booster vaccination. These receptors originate from a man aged 25-40 years who received the YFV17D yellow fever vaccine.

The chain has TRBV29-1 and TRBJ2-1; a possible D gene is TRBD2 (5 bases). The germline gives CDR1 SQVTM, CDR2 ANQGSEA. The CDR3 consists of 13 residues. V was clipped by 6 bases and J by 6 bases, with 15 bases between them. In DNA, the CDR3 is TGCAGCGTCGATCGAGGACTTCTCAATGAGCAGTTCTTC. Translating it yields CSVDRGLLNEQFF.

This clonotype was seen just once. The conserved phenylalanine or tryptophan normally closing the CDR3 is absent here, so this likely arose from a read error. The V call is TRBV11-2, the J call TRBJ2-7; 10 bases line up with TRBD1. Germline V gives CDR1 SGHAT, CDR2 FQNNGV. This CDR3 spans 13 amino acids. Trimming at V came to 5 bases and at J to 7 bases, leaving 5 bases not matched to a gene. The chain's CDR3 is CASSPRTGGEQYC. The CDR3 coding sequence is TGTGCCAGCAGCCCGAGGACAGGGGGGGAGCAGTACTGC.

This clonotype was observed a handful of times. The CDR3: CASSILDRKSEAFF. CDR3 nucleotide sequence: TGTGCCAGTAGTATTCTGGACAGAAAAAGTGAAGCTTTCTTT. The V and J genes are TRBV19 and TRBJ1-1, with D possibly being TRBD1 (6 bases). Trimming stripped 3 bases from V and 7 bases from J, with 15 bases between. The CDR3 is 14 amino acids. Germline assignment: CDR1 LNHDA and CDR2 SQIVND (reference sequence). Full variable domain (remainder filled in from reference TRBV19 and TRBJ1-1): DGGITQSPKYLFRKEGQNVTLSCEQNLNHDAMYWYRQDPGQGLRLIYYSQIVNDFQKGDIAEGYSVSREKKESFPLTVTSAQKNPTAFYLCASSILDRKSEAFFGQGTRLTVV.

This clonotype was picked up many times. The chain joins TRBV20-1 to TRBJ2-2; TRBD2 aligns across 8 bases. Germline CDR1 is DFQATT and CDR2 is SNEGSKA (reference sequence). The CDR3 totals 14 residues. After removal of 6 bases from V and 6 bases from J, the junction contained 9 bases not matched to a gene. CDR3 protein: CSALSGRGAGELFF. The CDR3 nucleotides are TGCAGTGCGCTCTCCGGGAGGGGGGCCGGGGAGCTGTTTTTT.

V and J are TRBV7-2 and TRBJ2-7, with 10 bases matching TRBD2. The V gene's germline CDR1 is SGHTA and CDR2 FQGNSA. J gave up 0 bases and V 3 bases, and 5 bases lay outside the gene matches. The CDR3 spans 16 residues. CDR3 region: CASSLLAGVPSYEQYF. The CDR3 DNA follows: TGTGCCAGCAGCTTGCTAGCGGGAGTCCCCTCCTACGAGCAGTACTTC.

In this sample, this clonotype turned up a few times. V is TRBV29-1 and J is TRBJ1-3, with 7 bases fitting TRBD1. With 6 bases clipped from V and 0 bases from J, the junction kept 8 bases outside the gene matches. The CDR3 sequence is 15 residues long. CDR1 and CDR2 from the germline V gene are SQVTM and ANQGSEA. For the CDR3, the DNA is TGCAGCGTCCGGACAGGCTCAAACTCTGGAAACACCATATATTTT. Amino acids: CSVRTGSNSGNTIYF.

This chain joins TRBV11-2 and TRBJ2-2; D may correspond to TRBD1 or TRBD2 (5 bases each). This CDR3 is built from 17 residues. The germline V gene encodes CDR1 SGHAT and CDR2 FQNNGV. Trimming took off 0 bases at V and 5 bases at J, with 16 bases between the two ends. CDR3 sequence reads: CASSLESSGKGTGELFF. CDR3 nucleotide sequence: TGTGCCAGCAGCTTAGAATCATCGGGGAAGGGGACCGGGGAGCTGTTTTTT.

This clonotype was recorded many times. The chain is built from TRBV7-2 and TRBJ1-4; TRBD1 is a possible D gene (6 bases). Germline V gene lookup returns CDR1 SGHTA and CDR2 FQGNSA. The CDR3 contains 12 residues. V was trimmed by 6 bases and J by 8 bases, leaving 10 bases between them. The CDR3 here is CASRGAGEKLFF. The DNA of the CDR3 is TGTGCCAGCAGGGGGGCAGGGGAAAAACTGTTTTTT.

This clonotype was seen repeatedly, ten times or more. The chain is built from TRBV5-1 and TRBJ2-7; 10 bases line up with TRBD1. Germline CDR1 is SGHRS and CDR2 is YFSETQ. The CDR3 is 15 amino acids. Trimming cost V 4 bases and J 2 bases; bases outside gene matches: 6. The CDR3 here is CASSQTGTGAYEQYF. The CDR3 coding sequence is TGCGCCAGCAGCCAGACCGGGACAGGGGCCTACGAGCAGTACTTC.

This clonotype was observed a handful of times. The chain joins TRBV7-3 to TRBJ2-1, with 10 bases that match TRBD2. From germline, CDR1 is SGHTA and CDR2 FQGTGA. V lost 5 bases and J lost 6; bases outside the gene matches: 10. The length of the CDR3 is 16 residues. Here the CDR3 DNA reads TGTGCCAGCAGCAAGCGGGGGGTAGCGGGAGGCAATGAGCAGTTCTTC. Translating it yields CASSKRGVAGGNEQFF.

This clonotype was detected many times. The chain carries TRBV14 and TRBJ2-2; no definite D call. V was shortened by 2 bases and J by 1 base, with 2 bases between the two germline ends. Germline loops: CDR1 SGHDN, CDR2 FVKESK. There are 13 residues in the CDR3. CDR3 amino acids: CASSQQNTGELFF. CDR3 bases: TGTGCCAGCAGCCAACAGAACACCGGGGAGCTGTTTTTT.

The rearrangement joins TRBV20-1 to TRBJ2-7; D unresolved. Between the trimmed V and J ends, which lost 3 bases and 0 bases, there was a span of 6 bases. CDR3 length: 12 residues. The germline V gene encodes CDR1 DFQATT and CDR2 SNEGSKA (reference sequence). CDR3 DNA sequence: TGCAGTGCTAGGATGATCTCCTACGAGCAGTACTTC. It specifies CSARMISYEQYF.

Many counts were recorded for this clonotype. This rearrangement joins TRBV5-1 to TRBJ2-6; D is unresolved. The CDR3 has 15 residues. From germline, CDR1 is SGHRS and CDR2 YFSETQ. V was shortened by 4 bases and J by 0 bases, with 8 bases between the two germline ends. The CDR3 is CASSVHLSGANVLTF. In nucleotides, the CDR3 is TGCGCCAGCAGCGTCCACCTCTCTGGGGCCAACGTCCTGACTTTC.

The V gene is TRBV6-1, the J gene TRBJ2-1, with D possibly being TRBD2 (5 bases). Germline CDR1 reads MNHNS; CDR2 reads SASEGT. V lost 5 bases and J lost 5, with 19 bases in between. The CDR3 sequence is 16 residues long. The DNA for the CDR3 is TGTGCCAGCAGTAACCCGTCGACTGCGGGCCACAATGAGCAGTTCTTC. Its protein product is CASSNPSTAGHNEQFF.

This clonotype has a count of ten or more. V gene TRBV18 combines with J gene TRBJ2-5; tentatively, D is TRBD1 (5 bases). Germline V gene lookup returns CDR1 KGHSH and CDR2 LQKENI. V lost 1 base and J 2 bases, leaving 8 bases between the germline ends. This CDR3 comprises 14 residues. CDR3 sequence: CASSPQTVQETQYF. As DNA, the CDR3 is TGTGCCAGCTCACCACAGACAGTTCAAGAGACCCAGTACTTC.

Ten or more counts support this clonotype. V usage is TRBV27 and J usage is TRBJ2-5; D gene uncertain. CDR1 is MNHEY, CDR2 SMNVEV, per germline (reference sequence). The CDR3 is 13 amino acids. Trimming shortened V by 4 bases and J by 1 base, and 7 bases separated the two germline ends. The CDR3, as DNA: TGTGCCAGCAGTTCCACATTCCAAGAGACCCAGTACTTC. Translating gives CASSSTFQETQYF.

This clonotype has at least ten counts. V usage is TRBV7-2 and J usage is TRBJ2-5; D call uncertain. V gave up 1 base and J gave up 4 bases, with 10 bases separating them. The CDR3 totals 14 residues. Germline assignment: CDR1 SGHTA and CDR2 FQGNSA. CDR3 loop: CASSLDSRRETQYF. The CDR3 nucleotides are TGTGCCAGCAGCTTAGACTCGCGGAGAGAGACCCAGTACTTC.

In this sample, this clonotype turned up a few times. V and J are TRBV5-6 and TRBJ1-6, with D unresolved. This CDR3 has 13 residues. CDR1 is SGHDT, CDR2 YYEEEE, per germline. V was shortened by 4 bases and J by 8 bases, with 10 bases between the two germline ends. The CDR3 loop reads CASSLDRYSPLHF. CDR3 bases: TGTGCCAGCAGCCTGGACCGGTATTCACCCCTCCACTTT.

This clonotype was observed many times. The chain recombines TRBV4-3 with TRBJ2-1; a possible D gene is TRBD2 (5 bases). CDR1 and CDR2 (germline): LGHNA, YSLEER. This CDR3 spans 16 amino acids. V lost 0 bases and J 6 bases, leaving 15 bases between the germline ends. The CDR3 sequence is CASSQDWLARINEQFF. CDR3 DNA: TGCGCCAGCAGCCAAGATTGGCTAGCCCGAATCAATGAGCAGTTCTTC.

The gene calls are TRBV30 and TRBJ2-2; 10 bases match TRBD1. Germline CDR1 is GTSNPN and CDR2 is SVGIG (reference sequence). Trimming took 2 bases from V and 6 from J; bases not matched to a gene: 3. The CDR3 has 14 residues. CDR3 region: CAWSRDRGSGELFF. The CDR3 nucleotides read TGTGCCTGGAGTCGGGACAGGGGATCCGGGGAGCTGTTTTTT. The variable domain in full, with the rest retrieved from reference TRBV30 and TRBJ2-2, is SQTIHQWPATLVQPVGSPLSLECTVEGTSNPNLYWYRQAAGRGLQLLFYSVGIGQISSEVPQNLSASRPQDRQFILSSKKLLLSDSGFYLCAWSRDRGSGELFFGEGSRLTVL.

This clonotype was picked up many times. V is TRBV5-1 and J is TRBJ1-3, with D possibly matching TRBD1 (5 bases). Germline CDR1 reads SGHRS; CDR2 reads YFSETQ. Trimming left V 0 bases short and J 1 base short, with 11 bases between. This CDR3 has 16 residues. CDR3 DNA sequence: TGCGCCAGCAGCTTGGCCGGGACCTTTTCTGGAAACACCATATATTTT. This translates into CASSLAGTFSGNTIYF.